Below, one TCR beta chain is given with its context. No antigen is known for it. Germline assignment: CDR1 SGHRS and CDR2 YFSETQ. Losses at the gene ends were 0 bases for V and 6 bases for J; bases not matched to a gene: 4. The CDR3 spans 16 residues. The sample is drawn from a study of CD8+ T cells in alopecia areata. General study points: Higher clonality than in normal scalp was seen in lesional scalp, especially alopecia totalis/universalis. Numerous expanded lesional clones remained in scalp and blood during tofacitinib.

Treatment indicated: oral pan-JAK inhibitor, 5-10 mg twice daily. In each case, RNA was isolated and then reverse transcribed into cDNA as the sequencing template. Sequenced by immunoSEQ multiplex PCR; TCRdb stores in-frame clones only, minus some. The profile shows about 200,000 clones, approximately 57% of them singletons. This material consisted of CD4+ T cells sorted from blood, taken at week 24, from a patient treated with tofacitinib. This TCR came from a human donor with alopecia areata. The rearrangement uses TRBV5-1 and TRBJ2-1; TRBD2 aligns across 12 bases. The CDR3 coding sequence is TGCGCCAGCAGCTTGGATGGACTAGCGGGGATCAATGAGCAGTTCTTC. It specifies CASSLDGLAGINEQFF.